Listed here are 16 T cell receptor beta chains from one sample, sequenced in a study of T cell repertoires in cytomegalovirus infection. These receptors are not linked to any known antigen. Using its own MiXCR run on the reads, TCRdb lists one record per CDR3 protein. In the table there are approximately 600,000 distinct CDR3 sequences, roughly 42% of which are singletons. This specimen was cultured PBMCs, taken from culture after CMV antigen stimulation. The source of these receptors is a human donor in good health (CMV status not recorded). Some clones in this sample may be carry-over from other donors' samples.

In its sample, this clonotype was seen a few times. The rearrangement joins TRBV19 to TRBJ1-1, with D perhaps TRBD1 (5 bases). This CDR3 spans 17 amino acids. V lost 8 bases and J 1 base, leaving 23 bases between the germline ends. Looked up from germline, CDR1 is LNHDA and CDR2 is SQIVND (reference sequence). The CDR3 protein is CASSYISGGIGNTEAFF. For the CDR3, the DNA is TGTGCCAGTTCGTACATCTCGGGGGGGATAGGGAACACTGAAGCTTTCTTT.

This clonotype was seen a few times. The chain has TRBV7-6 and TRBJ2-3, with 8 nucleotides matching TRBD1. Germline V gene lookup returns CDR1 SGHVS and CDR2 FNYEAQ. The V segment lost 4 bases and the J segment 4 bases; nucleotides outside the gene matches: 7. CDR3 length equals 15 residues. This CDR3 reads CASSSGQGRADTQYF. The CDR3 nucleotides read TGTGCCAGCAGCTCCGGACAGGGTAGGGCAGATACGCAGTATTTT.

This chain links TRBV7-3 with TRBJ2-1, with a tentative D call TRBD1 (6 bases). Looked up from germline, CDR1 is SGHTA and CDR2 is FQGTGA. V was pared by 2 bases and J by 5 bases, with 16 bases between. The CDR3 consists of 16 residues. This CDR3 reads CASSLVRTAEDNEQFF. In DNA, the CDR3 is TGTGCCAGCAGCTTAGTTCGGACAGCGGAAGACAATGAGCAGTTCTTC.

The chain couples TRBV5-1 to TRBJ1-2; tentative D call: TRBD1 (5 bases). CDR1 is SGHRS, CDR2 YFSETQ, per germline. The V gene lost 4 bases and the J gene lost 4 bases, with 14 bases spanning the gap. CDR3 length: 14 amino acids. CDR3 residues: CASSAGAGSYGYTF. CDR3 nucleotides: TGCGCCAGCAGCGCTGGGGCAGGGAGCTATGGCTACACCTTC.

The rearrangement links TRBV20-1 to TRBJ2-5; 14 bases match TRBD2. V was clipped by 6 bases and J by 6 bases; unmatched bases: 3. Germline-derived CDR1 and CDR2 are DFQATT and SNEGSKA (reference sequence). The CDR3 consists of 13 residues. The CDR3 here is CSAWTSGGQTQYF. The CDR3 DNA reads as TGCAGTGCATGGACTAGCGGGGGGCAGACCCAGTACTTC.

The rearrangement uses TRBV6-1 and TRBJ1-3; D is uncertain. The CDR3 is 14 amino acids. Trimming pared 6 bases from V and 1 base from J, leaving 10 bases between. Germline V gene data show CDR1 as MNHNS and CDR2 as SASEGT. The CDR3 coding sequence is TGTGCCAGCAGGAAGGGTGGATCTGGAAACACCATATATTTT. This codes for CASRKGGSGNTIYF.

This chain connects TRBV6-2 or TRBV6-3 to TRBJ2-1, with D perhaps assigned TRBD1 or TRBD2 (5 bases each). Between the trimmed V and J ends, which lost 6 bases and 5 bases, there was a span of 20 bases. Germline loops: CDR1 MNHEY, CDR2 SVGEGT. The CDR3 is made up of 16 amino acids. The CDR3 nucleotides read TGTGCCAGCAGCCTACTCGCCGCGGGCAGGGACAATGAGCAGTTCTTC. This translates into CASSLLAAGRDNEQFF.

This clonotype has only one observation. This sequence joins TRBV4-1 and TRBJ2-1; D not certain. V lost 1 base and J lost 2, with 15 bases in between. The CDR3 covers 17 residues. Germline V lookup: CDR1 MGHRA, CDR2 YSYEKL. The CDR3 nucleotides are TGCGCCAGCAGCCAAGTTCGTGCGATGACGCCCTACAATGAGCAGTTCTTC. It translates to CASSQVRAMTPYNEQFF.

The chain employs TRBV7-6 and TRBJ1-1; 7 nucleotides line up with TRBD1. The CDR3 extends over 14 amino acids. After removal of 3 bases from V and 11 bases from J, the junction contained 12 bases not matched to a gene. CDR1 is SGHVS, CDR2 FNYEAQ, per germline. The CDR3 nucleotides are TGTGCCAGCAGCTTGACAGGGCGCCAACACAGGGCTTTCTTT. Its protein product is CASSLTGRQHRAFF.

The J gene is TRBJ2-7, the V gene TRBV4-1, with 8 bases aligning to TRBD2. Germline lookup yields CDR1 MGHRA and CDR2 YSYEKL. J gave up 1 base and V 6 bases, and 14 bases lay outside the gene matches. The CDR3 spans 17 residues. CDR3 protein: CASSPLGLAGPSYEQYF. In DNA, the CDR3 is TGCGCCAGCAGTCCGCTCGGGTTAGCGGGGCCTTCCTACGAGCAGTACTTC.

This clonotype was observed a handful of times. The chain combines TRBV7-2 with TRBJ2-5, with 9 bases matching TRBD2. Germline CDR1 reads SGHTA; CDR2 reads FQGNSA. The CDR3 is 15 amino acids. The V and J ends lost 6 bases and 4 bases, in that order; junction bases with no gene match: 9. As DNA, the CDR3 is TGTGCCAGCAGTAACCAGCGGGGGGAGGGAGAGACCCAGTACTTC. The encoded protein is CASSNQRGEGETQYF.

A few counts support this clonotype. This rearrangement joins TRBV6-6 to TRBJ2-2, with a possible D match to TRBD1 (6 bases). Trimming stripped 5 bases from V and 7 bases from J, with 14 bases between. CDR1 is MNHNY and CDR2 is SVGAGI in the germline V gene (reference sequence). The CDR3 loop spans 14 amino acids. The CDR3 bases are TGTGCCAGCAGTCCCCCATCGACAGGCGGGGAGCTGTTTTTT. Translating gives CASSPPSTGGELFF.

The genes are TRBV29-1 and TRBJ1-1; perhaps TRBD1 as D (6 bases). CDR3 length equals 13 residues. Trimming stripped 6 bases from V and 0 bases from J, with 11 bases between. The germline CDR1 and CDR2 sequences are SQVTM and ANQGSEA. The CDR3 DNA sequence: TGCAGCGTGAGGGGACACATGAACACTGAAGCTTTCTTT. Protein product: CSVRGHMNTEAFF.

V and J are TRBV7-9 and TRBJ1-1, with no clear D. Germline lookup yields CDR1 SEHNR and CDR2 FQNEAQ (reference sequence). This CDR3 has 14 residues. Trimming took off 1 base at V and 3 bases at J, with 9 bases between the two ends. The CDR3 is CASSLVSPDTEAFF. The CDR3 DNA reads as TGTGCCAGCAGCTTAGTTTCCCCTGACACTGAAGCTTTCTTT.

This clonotype was seen only once. This chain joins TRBV28 and TRBJ2-4; the D is unclear. Germline values: CDR1 MDHEN, CDR2 SYDVKM. The length of the CDR3 is 15 residues. Trimming took 4 bases from V and 0 from J, leaving 10 bases between them. DNA of the CDR3: TGTGCCAGCAGTTCCACCGGAATAGCCAAAAACATTCAGTACTTC. This encodes CASSSTGIAKNIQYF. Complete variable domain (other parts from reference TRBV28 and TRBJ2-4): DVKVTQSSRYLVKRTGEKVFLECVQDMDHENMFWYRQDPGLGLRLIYFSYDVKMKEKGDIPEGYSVSREKKERFSLILESASTNQTSMYLCASSSTGIAKNIQYFGAGTRLSVL.

This chain joins TRBV11-2 and TRBJ2-5; D gene ambiguous. The CDR3 length is 13 residues. V was clipped by 5 bases and J by 4 bases, with 11 bases between them. Germline lookup yields CDR1 SGHAT and CDR2 FQNNGV. CDR3 amino acids: CASSPGEGETQYF. CDR3 nucleotide sequence: TGTGCCAGCAGCCCAGGAGAAGGAGAGACCCAGTACTTC.